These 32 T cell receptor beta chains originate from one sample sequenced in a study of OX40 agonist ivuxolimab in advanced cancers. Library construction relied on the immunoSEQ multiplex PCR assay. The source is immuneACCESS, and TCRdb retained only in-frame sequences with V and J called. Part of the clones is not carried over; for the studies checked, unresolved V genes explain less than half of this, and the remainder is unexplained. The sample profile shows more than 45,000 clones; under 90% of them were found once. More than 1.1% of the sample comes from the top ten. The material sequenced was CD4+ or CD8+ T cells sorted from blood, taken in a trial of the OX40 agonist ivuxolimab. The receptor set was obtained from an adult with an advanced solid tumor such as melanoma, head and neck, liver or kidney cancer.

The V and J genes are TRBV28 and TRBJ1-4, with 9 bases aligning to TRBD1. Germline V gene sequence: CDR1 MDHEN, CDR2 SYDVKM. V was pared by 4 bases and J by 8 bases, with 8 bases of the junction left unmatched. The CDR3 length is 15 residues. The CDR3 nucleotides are TGTGCCAGCAGTTCAGGAACAGGGGGCAGGGAAAAACTGTTTTTT. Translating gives CASSSGTGGREKLFF.

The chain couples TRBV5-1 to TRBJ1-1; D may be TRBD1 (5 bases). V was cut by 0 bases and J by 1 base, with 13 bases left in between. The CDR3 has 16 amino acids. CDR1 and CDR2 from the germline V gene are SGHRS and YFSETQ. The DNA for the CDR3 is TGCGCCAGCAGCTTGGGGGCAGGGTGGGCGAACACTGAAGCTTTCTTT. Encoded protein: CASSLGAGWANTEAFF.

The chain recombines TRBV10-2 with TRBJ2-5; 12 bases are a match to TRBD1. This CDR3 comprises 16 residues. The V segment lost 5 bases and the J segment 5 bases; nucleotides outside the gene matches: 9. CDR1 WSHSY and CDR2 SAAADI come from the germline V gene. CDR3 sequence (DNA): TGCGCCAGCAGTCGGGACAGGGGGCTCCTCGGGGAGACCCAGTACTTC. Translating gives CASSRDRGLLGETQYF.

CDR3 sequence: CASSLGEVASGNTIYF. CDR3 coding DNA: TGCGCCAGCAGCTTGGGAGAAGTAGCCTCTGGAAACACCATATATTTT. The V gene is TRBV5-1, the J gene TRBJ1-3; D not certain. The germline V gene has CDR1 SGHRS and CDR2 YFSETQ. The CDR3 totals 16 residues. Between the trimmed V and J ends, which lost 0 bases and 0 bases, there was a span of 10 bases.

The CDR3 region has the DNA TGTGCCAGCAGCTTAGCGAGGTCAGCCCGCACAGATACGCAGTATTTT. This codes for CASSLARSARTDTQYF. This chain uses TRBV7-2 with TRBJ2-3; D gene ambiguous. Trimming removed 0 bases from V and 1 base from J, with 11 bases in between. This CDR3 contains 16 residues. Germline V gene lookup returns CDR1 SGHTA and CDR2 FQGNSA.

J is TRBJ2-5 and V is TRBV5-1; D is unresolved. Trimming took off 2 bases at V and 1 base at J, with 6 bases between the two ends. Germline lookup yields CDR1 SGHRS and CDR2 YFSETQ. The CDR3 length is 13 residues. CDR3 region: CASSFGPQETQYF. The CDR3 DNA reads TGCGCCAGCAGCTTTGGCCCCCAAGAGACCCAGTACTTC.

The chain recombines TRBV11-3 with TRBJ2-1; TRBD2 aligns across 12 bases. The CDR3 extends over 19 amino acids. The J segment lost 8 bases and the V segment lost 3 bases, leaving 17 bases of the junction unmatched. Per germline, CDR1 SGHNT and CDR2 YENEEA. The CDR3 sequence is CASSFRRLAGDEAQYEQFF. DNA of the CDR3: TGTGCCAGCAGCTTCCGGCGACTAGCGGGAGATGAGGCCCAATATGAGCAGTTCTTC.

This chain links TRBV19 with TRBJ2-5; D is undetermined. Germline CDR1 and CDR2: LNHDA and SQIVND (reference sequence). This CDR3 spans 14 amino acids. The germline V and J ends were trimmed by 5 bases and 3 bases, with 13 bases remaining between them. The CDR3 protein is CASSPLPPEETQYF. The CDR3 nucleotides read TGTGCCAGTAGTCCCCTCCCCCCCGAAGAGACCCAGTACTTC.

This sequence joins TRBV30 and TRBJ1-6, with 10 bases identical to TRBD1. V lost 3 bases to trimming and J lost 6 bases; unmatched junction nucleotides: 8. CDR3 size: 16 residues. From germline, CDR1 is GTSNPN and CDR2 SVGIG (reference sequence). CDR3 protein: CAWRPGQGRRNSPLHF. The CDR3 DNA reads TGTGCCTGGAGGCCGGGACAGGGGAGACGTAATTCACCCCTCCACTTT. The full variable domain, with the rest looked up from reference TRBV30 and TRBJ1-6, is SQTIHQWPATLVQPVGSPLSLECTVEGTSNPNLYWYRQAAGRGLQLLFYSVGIGQISSEVPQNLSASRPQDRQFILSSKKLLLSDSGFYLCAWRPGQGRRNSPLHFGNGTRLTVT.

The CDR3 loop is CAISGGGLNEKLFF. In nucleotides, the CDR3 is TGTGCCATCAGTGGGGGGGGATTAAATGAAAAACTGTTTTTT. The chain employs TRBV10-3 and TRBJ1-4; tentatively, D is TRBD1 (5 bases). Germline lookup yields CDR1 ENHRY and CDR2 SYGVKD. V gave up 4 bases and J gave up 5 bases, with 11 bases separating them. This CDR3 is built from 14 residues.

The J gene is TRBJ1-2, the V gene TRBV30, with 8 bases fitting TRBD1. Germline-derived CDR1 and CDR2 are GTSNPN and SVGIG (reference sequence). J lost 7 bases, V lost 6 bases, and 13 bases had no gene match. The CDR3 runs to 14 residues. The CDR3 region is CACSPDRVIGGYTF. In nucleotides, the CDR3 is TGTGCCTGCTCCCCGGACAGGGTCATTGGTGGCTACACCTTC.

CDR3 nucleotide sequence: TGTGCCAGCAGTGAATCCTGGACAGGGGTCTACGAGCAGTACTTC. Protein sequence: CASSESWTGVYEQYF. The chain is built from TRBV6-1 and TRBJ2-7; 9 nucleotides line up with TRBD1. CDR1 and CDR2 from the germline V gene are MNHNS and SASEGT. The V gene end was trimmed by 2 bases and the J gene end by 3 bases; junction bases not matched to a gene: 5. The CDR3 totals 15 residues.

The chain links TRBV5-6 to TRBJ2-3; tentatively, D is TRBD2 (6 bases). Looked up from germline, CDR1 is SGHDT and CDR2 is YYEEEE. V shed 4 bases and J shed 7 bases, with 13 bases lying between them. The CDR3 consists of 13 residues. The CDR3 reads CASSMGTPHTQYF. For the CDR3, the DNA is TGTGCCAGCAGCATGGGGACTCCACATACGCAGTATTTT. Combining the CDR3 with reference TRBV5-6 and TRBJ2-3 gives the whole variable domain DAGVTQSPTHLIKTRGQQVTLRCSPKSGHDTVSWYQQALGQGPQFIFQYYEEEERQRGNFPDRFSGHQFPNYSSELNVNALLLGDSALYLCASSMGTPHTQYFGPGTRLTVL.

Written as DNA, the CDR3 is TGTGCCAGCAGCTTAGAGGACGGCCAACCCCAGCATTTT. Amino acids: CASSLEDGQPQHF. The genes are TRBV7-9 and TRBJ1-5, with unresolved D. The CDR3 has 13 residues. In germline, CDR1 is SEHNR, CDR2 FQNEAQ (reference sequence). Trimming shortened V by 1 base and J by 10 bases, and 11 bases separated the two germline ends.

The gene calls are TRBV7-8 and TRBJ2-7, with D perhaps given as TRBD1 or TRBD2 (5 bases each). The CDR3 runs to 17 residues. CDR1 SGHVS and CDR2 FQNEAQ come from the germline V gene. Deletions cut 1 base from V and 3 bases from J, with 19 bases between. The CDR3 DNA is TGTGCCAGCAGCTTAGGGGGGTGGGCTAGTCGGGGCTACGAGCAGTACTTC. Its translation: CASSLGGWASRGYEQYF.

The CDR3 DNA follows: TGTGCCAGCTCACGCCTAGGGACAGGGATCTACAATGAGCAGTTCTTC. Translated: CASSRLGTGIYNEQFF. This chain links TRBV18 with TRBJ2-1, with TRBD1 matching 9 bases. The V segment lost 4 bases and the J segment 3 bases; nucleotides outside the gene matches: 7. CDR1 is KGHSH, CDR2 LQKENI, per germline. This CDR3 spans 16 amino acids.

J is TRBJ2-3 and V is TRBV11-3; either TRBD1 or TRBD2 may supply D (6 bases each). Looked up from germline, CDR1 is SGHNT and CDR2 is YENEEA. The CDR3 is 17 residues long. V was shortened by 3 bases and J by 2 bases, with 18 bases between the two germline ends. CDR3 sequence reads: CASSFAGDSLNTDTQYF. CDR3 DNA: TGTGCCAGCAGCTTCGCAGGGGACTCGTTGAACACAGATACGCAGTATTTT. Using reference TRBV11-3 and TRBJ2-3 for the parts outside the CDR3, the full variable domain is EAGVVQSPRYKIIEKKQPVAFWCNPISGHNTLYWYLQNLGQGPELLIRYENEEAVDDSQLPKDRFSAERLKGVDSTLKIQPAELGDSAVYLCASSFAGDSLNTDTQYFGPGTRLTVL.

This chain's CDR3 is CASSPPFRVPEAFF. The CDR3 DNA sequence: TGTGCCAGCTCACCACCTTTCAGGGTCCCTGAAGCTTTCTTT. This rearrangement joins TRBV18 to TRBJ1-1; D is possibly TRBD1 (5 bases). Germline loops: CDR1 KGHSH, CDR2 LQKENI. The CDR3 length is 14 residues. The ends were cut back, 0 bases at V and 6 bases at J, with 11 bases in the middle.

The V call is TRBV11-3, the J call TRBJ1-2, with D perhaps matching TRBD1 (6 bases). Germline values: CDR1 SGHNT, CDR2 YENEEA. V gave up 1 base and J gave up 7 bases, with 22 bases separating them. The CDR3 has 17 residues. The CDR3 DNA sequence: TGTGCCAGCAGCTTAGGGGCCCCAGGGGCCGCCAGGATTGGCTACACCTTC. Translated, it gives CASSLGAPGAARIGYTF. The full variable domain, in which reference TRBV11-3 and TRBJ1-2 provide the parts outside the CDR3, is EAGVVQSPRYKIIEKKQPVAFWCNPISGHNTLYWYLQNLGQGPELLIRYENEEAVDDSQLPKDRFSAERLKGVDSTLKIQPAELGDSAVYLCASSLGAPGAARIGYTFGSGTRLTVV.

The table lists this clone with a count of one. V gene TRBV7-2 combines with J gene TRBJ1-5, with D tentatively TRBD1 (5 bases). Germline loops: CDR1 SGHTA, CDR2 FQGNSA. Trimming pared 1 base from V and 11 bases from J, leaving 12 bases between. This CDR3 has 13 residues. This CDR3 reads CASSLVVREAQHF. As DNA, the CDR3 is TGTGCCAGCAGCTTAGTGGTCAGGGAAGCCCAGCATTTT.

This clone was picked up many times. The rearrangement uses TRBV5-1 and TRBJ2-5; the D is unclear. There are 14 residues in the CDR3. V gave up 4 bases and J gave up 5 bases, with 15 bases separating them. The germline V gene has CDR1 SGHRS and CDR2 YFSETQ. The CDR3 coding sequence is TGCGCCAGCAGCCCCCATCTTCAGAGGGAGACCCAGTACTTC. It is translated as CASSPHLQRETQYF.

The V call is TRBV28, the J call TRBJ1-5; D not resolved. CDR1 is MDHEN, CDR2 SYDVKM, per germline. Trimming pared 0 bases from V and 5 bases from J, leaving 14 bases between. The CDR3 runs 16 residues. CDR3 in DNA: TGTGCCAGCAGTTTATGGAGGACCGGGTTTGATCAGCCCCAGCATTTT. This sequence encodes CASSLWRTGFDQPQHF.

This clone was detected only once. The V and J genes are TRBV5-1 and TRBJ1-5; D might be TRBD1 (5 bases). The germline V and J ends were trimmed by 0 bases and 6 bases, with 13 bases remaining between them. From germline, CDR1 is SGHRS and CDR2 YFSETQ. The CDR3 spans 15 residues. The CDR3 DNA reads TGCGCCAGCAGCTTGGCCGGGGCAGAGGGTCAGCCCCAGCATTTT. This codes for CASSLAGAEGQPQHF.

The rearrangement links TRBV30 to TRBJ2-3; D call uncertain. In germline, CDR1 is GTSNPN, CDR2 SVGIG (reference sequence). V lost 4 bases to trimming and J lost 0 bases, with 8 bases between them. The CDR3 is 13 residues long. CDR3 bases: TGTGCCTGGACTTGGGGTAGCACAGATACGCAGTATTTT. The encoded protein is CAWTWGSTDTQYF.

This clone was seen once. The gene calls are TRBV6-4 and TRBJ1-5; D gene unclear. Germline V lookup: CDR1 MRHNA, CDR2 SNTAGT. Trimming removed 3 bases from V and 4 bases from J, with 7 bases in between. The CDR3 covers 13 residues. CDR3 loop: CASSEVLNQPQHF. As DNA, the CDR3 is TGTGCCAGCAGTGAAGTCCTAAATCAGCCCCAGCATTTT.

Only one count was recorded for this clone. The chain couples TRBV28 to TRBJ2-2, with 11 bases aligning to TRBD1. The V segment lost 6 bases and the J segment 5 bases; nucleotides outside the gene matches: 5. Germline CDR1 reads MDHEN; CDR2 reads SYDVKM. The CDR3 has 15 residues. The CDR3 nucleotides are TGTGCCAGCAGCCGGGACAGGGGGTTTACCGGGGAGCTGTTTTTT. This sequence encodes CASSRDRGFTGELFF. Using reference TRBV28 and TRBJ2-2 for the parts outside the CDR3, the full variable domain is DVKVTQSSRYLVKRTGEKVFLECVQDMDHENMFWYRQDPGLGLRLIYFSYDVKMKEKGDIPEGYSVSREKKERFSLILESASTNQTSMYLCASSRDRGFTGELFFGEGSRLTVL.

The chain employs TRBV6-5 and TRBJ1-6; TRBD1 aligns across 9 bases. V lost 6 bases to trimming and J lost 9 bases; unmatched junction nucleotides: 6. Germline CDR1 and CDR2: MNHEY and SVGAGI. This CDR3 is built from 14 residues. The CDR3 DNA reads TGTGCCAGCAGCCCACAGGGGGCGAGTTCACCCCTCCACTTT. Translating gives CASSPQGASSPLHF.

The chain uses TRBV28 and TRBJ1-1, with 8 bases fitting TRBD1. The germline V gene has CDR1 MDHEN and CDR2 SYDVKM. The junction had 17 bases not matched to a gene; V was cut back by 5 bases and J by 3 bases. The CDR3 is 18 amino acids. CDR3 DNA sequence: TGTGCCAGCAGTCCTAGGTACCTCAGGGGGCCGATTTACACTGAAGCTTTCTTT. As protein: CASSPRYLRGPIYTEAFF.

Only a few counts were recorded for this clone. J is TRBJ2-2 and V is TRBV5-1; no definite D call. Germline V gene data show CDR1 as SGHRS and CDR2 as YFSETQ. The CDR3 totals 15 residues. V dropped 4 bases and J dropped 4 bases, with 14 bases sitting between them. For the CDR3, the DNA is TGCGCCAGCAGCCCTGGCGGCCAGAGCACCGGGGAGCTGTTTTTT. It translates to CASSPGGQSTGELFF. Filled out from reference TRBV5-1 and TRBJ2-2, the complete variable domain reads KAGVTQTPRYLIKTRGQQVTLSCSPISGHRSVSWYQQTPGQGLQFLFEYFSETQRNKGNFPGRFSGRQFSNSRSEMNVSTLELGDSALYLCASSPGGQSTGELFFGEGSRLTVL.

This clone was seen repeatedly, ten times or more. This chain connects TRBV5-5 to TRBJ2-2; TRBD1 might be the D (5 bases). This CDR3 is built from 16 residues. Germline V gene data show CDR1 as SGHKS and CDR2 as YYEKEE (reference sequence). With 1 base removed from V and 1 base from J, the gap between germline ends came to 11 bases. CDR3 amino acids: CASSLSWGVNTGELFF. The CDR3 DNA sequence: TGTGCCAGCAGCTTGTCATGGGGCGTGAACACCGGGGAGCTGTTTTTT.

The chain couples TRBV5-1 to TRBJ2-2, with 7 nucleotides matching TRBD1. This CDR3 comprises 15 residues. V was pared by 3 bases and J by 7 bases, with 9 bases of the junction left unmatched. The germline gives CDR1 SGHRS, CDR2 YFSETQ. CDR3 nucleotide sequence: TGCGCCAGCAGCTCCAGTGACAGGGACGTCGGGGAGCTGTTTTTT. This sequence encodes CASSSSDRDVGELFF.

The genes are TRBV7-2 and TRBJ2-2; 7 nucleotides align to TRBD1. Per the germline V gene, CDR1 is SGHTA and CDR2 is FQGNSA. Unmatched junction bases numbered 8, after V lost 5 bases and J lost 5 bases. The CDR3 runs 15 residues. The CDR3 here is CASSQTGVGTGELFF. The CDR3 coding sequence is TGTGCCAGCAGCCAAACAGGGGTTGGGACCGGGGAGCTGTTTTTT. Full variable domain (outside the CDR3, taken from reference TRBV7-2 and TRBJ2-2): GAGVSQSPSNKVTEKGKDVELRCDPISGHTALYWYRQSLGQGLEFLIYFQGNSAPDKSGLPSDRFSAERTGGSVSTLTIQRTQQEDSAVYLCASSQTGVGTGELFFGEGSRLTVL.